These 20 T cell receptor beta chains were sequenced from one sample in a study of CD8+ T cells in alopecia areata. RNA extraction was followed by reverse transcription into cDNA, which acted as the sequencing template. Libraries were prepared by immunoSEQ multiplex PCR; TCRdb keeps only in-frame clonotypes and omits some of them. This sample has 150,000 to 200,000 clones; 67% occur once, and the top ten carry approximately 10%. The material was CD8+ T cells sorted from blood, obtained at week 0. The source is a human donor with alopecia areata.

The chain combines TRBV2 with TRBJ2-4; D gene unclear. Trimming took off 4 bases at V and 1 base at J, with 2 bases between the two ends. The CDR3 has 12 amino acids. The germline V gene encodes CDR1 SNHLY and CDR2 FYNNEI. The CDR3 region is CASSGAKNIQYF. The CDR3 DNA is TGTGCCAGCAGTGGGGCCAAAAACATTCAGTACTTC.

This clone showed up just a few times. V usage is TRBV29-1 and J usage is TRBJ1-2; 10 nucleotides line up with TRBD1. This CDR3 contains 12 residues. With 6 bases clipped from V and 3 bases from J, the junction kept 1 base outside the gene matches. CDR1 and CDR2 (germline): SQVTM, ANQGSEA. The CDR3 DNA reads TGCAGCGTCGGGACAGGGGACTATGGCTACACCTTC. This translates into CSVGTGDYGYTF.

This clone was picked up a small number of times. The J gene is TRBJ2-3, the V gene TRBV11-2; D call uncertain. The CDR3 has 13 residues. V lost 0 bases to trimming and J lost 6 bases, with 7 bases between them. The germline gives CDR1 SGHAT, CDR2 FQNNGV. The CDR3 is CASSLDLVDTQYF. The CDR3 nucleotides are TGTGCCAGCAGCTTAGATTTAGTGGATACGCAGTATTTT.

The chain recombines TRBV5-6 with TRBJ1-2; 7 bases agree with TRBD1. Germline trimming cut 4 bases from V and 4 bases from J; bases unmatched to any gene: 4. The CDR3 extends over 13 amino acids. The germline V gene encodes CDR1 SGHDT and CDR2 YYEEEE. The DNA for the CDR3 is TGTGCCAGCAGCCTAGGGACAGCCTATGGCTACACCTTC. Its protein product is CASSLGTAYGYTF.

The chain is built from TRBV13 and TRBJ2-6; TRBD1 matches 8 bases. The germline CDR1 and CDR2 sequences are PRHDT and FYEKMQ (reference sequence). Trimming took 5 bases from V and 3 from J; bases not matched to a gene: 12. This CDR3 spans 18 amino acids. CDR3 amino acids: CASSAFGQGGYGANVLTF. CDR3 bases: TGTGCCAGCAGCGCGTTCGGACAGGGAGGTTATGGGGCCAACGTCCTGACTTTC.

This chain links TRBV6-5 with TRBJ1-5; D call uncertain. The germline CDR1 and CDR2 sequences are MNHEY and SVGAGI. V was clipped by 6 bases and J by 4 bases, with 10 bases between them. The CDR3 has 13 residues. DNA for the CDR3: TGTGCCAGCAGGGGCCTTGGAAATCAGCCCCAGCATTTT. The encoded protein is CASRGLGNQPQHF.

V is TRBV2 and J is TRBJ2-1; possibly TRBD1 for D (5 bases). CDR1 and CDR2 (germline): SNHLY, FYNNEI. This CDR3 is 15 amino acids long. V was shortened by 5 bases and J by 5 bases, with 16 bases between the two germline ends. The CDR3 DNA follows: TGTGCCAGCAGTAACGGACAAACCCGTCACAATGAGCAGTTCTTC. This encodes CASSNGQTRHNEQFF.

This clone was found a few times. The V call is TRBV7-2, the J call TRBJ2-5; 12 bases match TRBD2. V trimming: 4 bases; J trimming: 1 base; junction bases outside the gene matches: 4. The CDR3 runs 16 residues. The germline V gene has CDR1 SGHTA and CDR2 FQGNSA. CDR3 in amino acids: CASSSWTSGTQETQYF. The CDR3, as DNA: TGTGCCAGCAGCTCCTGGACTAGCGGGACCCAAGAGACCCAGTACTTC.

The chain carries TRBV27 and TRBJ2-5; tentatively, D is TRBD1 or TRBD2 (5 bases each). The CDR3 totals 16 residues. Germline-derived CDR1 and CDR2 are MNHEY and SMNVEV (reference sequence). The V and J ends lost 2 bases and 4 bases respectively, with 17 bases between them. Here the CDR3 reads CASSLHHRGVRETQYF. The CDR3, as DNA: TGTGCCAGCAGTTTACACCACAGAGGGGTGCGAGAGACCCAGTACTTC.

This clone was observed a handful of times. The V gene is TRBV11-2, the J gene TRBJ2-3; TRBD2 agrees at 7 bases. The germline V gene has CDR1 SGHAT and CDR2 FQNNGV. Losses at the gene ends were 1 base for V and 3 bases for J; bases not matched to a gene: 7. The CDR3 is 16 residues long. The CDR3 is CASSLARDYLTDTQYF. Here the CDR3 DNA reads TGTGCCAGCAGCTTAGCCCGGGACTATTTGACAGATACGCAGTATTTT.

This chain joins TRBV9 and TRBJ2-3, with D hard to call. V lost 3 bases and J lost 2, with 10 bases in between. CDR1 and CDR2 from the germline V gene are SGDLS and YYNGEE. This CDR3 has 14 amino acids. DNA of the CDR3: TGTGCCAGCAGCGAGGTACACAACACAGATACGCAGTATTTT. It encodes CASSEVHNTDTQYF.

The chain links TRBV6-1 to TRBJ2-1, with TRBD1 as a possible D gene (6 bases). The germline V and J ends were trimmed by 6 bases and 3 bases, with 15 bases remaining between them. Germline CDR1 reads MNHNS; CDR2 reads SASEGT. The CDR3 is 15 amino acids. The DNA for the CDR3 is TGTGCCAGCAGAGAGACAGGTGAATACTACAATGAGCAGTTCTTC. Amino acids: CASRETGEYYNEQFF.

The genes are TRBV5-6 and TRBJ1-1, with D possibly being TRBD1 (6 bases). Germline V CDR1 and CDR2: SGHDT, YYEEEE. Trimming cost V 3 bases and J 6 bases, with 15 bases left between them. The CDR3 covers 14 residues. The CDR3 sequence: CASSWPTQGSEAFF. CDR3 DNA: TGTGCCAGCAGCTGGCCAACACAGGGCTCTGAAGCTTTCTTT.

This chain uses TRBV27 with TRBJ2-1, with a weak D call TRBD1 (6 bases). From germline, CDR1 is MNHEY and CDR2 SMNVEV (reference sequence). Trimming cost V 3 bases and J 12 bases, with 15 bases left between them. The CDR3 totals 13 residues. This chain's CDR3 is CASSFERDKVQFF. Written as DNA, the CDR3 is TGTGCCAGCAGTTTTGAAAGGGACAAAGTGCAGTTCTTC.

This clone was observed a handful of times. This chain connects TRBV29-1 to TRBJ2-4, with 8 bases matching TRBD2. The germline V gene encodes CDR1 SQVTM and CDR2 ANQGSEA. V dropped 6 bases and J dropped 9; count of bases not matched to a gene: 16. The CDR3 covers 15 residues. Written as DNA, the CDR3 is TGCAGCGTCCTAGATGCGGCGGGGGGACCCGGCATTCAGTACTTC. Translation: CSVLDAAGGPGIQYF.

J is TRBJ1-1 and V is TRBV29-1; 7 bases line up with TRBD1. The CDR3 is 15 amino acids. V was clipped by 0 bases and J by 2 bases; unmatched bases: 6. CDR1 and CDR2 (germline): SQVTM, ANQGSEA. CDR3 coding DNA: TGCAGCGTTGAAGATAGTACAGGGGCTAACACTGAAGCTTTCTTT. Its translation is CSVEDSTGANTEAFF.

There are a few counts of this clone. CDR3 sequence (DNA): TGTGCCAGCAGTCAACCTGACAGGAACAATGAGCAGTTCTTC. Its protein product is CASSQPDRNNEQFF. The V gene is TRBV27, the J gene TRBJ2-1; D perhaps matches TRBD1 (6 bases). There are 14 residues in the CDR3. V lost 5 bases and J lost 5, with 13 bases in between. Germline V CDR1 and CDR2: MNHEY, SMNVEV (reference sequence).

To note about this clone: Different DNA sequences within this sample yield the same CDR3. The rearrangement links TRBV30 to TRBJ1-3, with D unresolved. With 6 bases removed from V and 0 bases from J, the gap between germline ends came to 6 bases. This CDR3 region has 12 residues. Germline loops: CDR1 GTSNPN, CDR2 SVGIG (reference sequence). This CDR3 is CACTSSGNTIYF. The CDR3 nucleotides read TGTGCCTGCACGTCCTCTGGAAACACCATATATTTT. Full variable domain (missing parts from reference TRBV30 and TRBJ1-3): SQTIHQWPATLVQPVGSPLSLECTVEGTSNPNLYWYRQAAGRGLQLLFYSVGIGQISSEVPQNLSASRPQDRQFILSSKKLLLSDSGFYLCACTSSGNTIYFGEGSWLTVV.

The chain links TRBV29-1 to TRBJ2-6, with TRBD2 matching 7 bases. There are 15 residues in the CDR3. Germline V gene data show CDR1 as SQVTM and CDR2 as ANQGSEA. V was pared by 0 bases and J by 2 bases, with 1 base of the junction left unmatched. The CDR3 is CSVEDREAGANVLTF. For the CDR3, the DNA is TGCAGCGTTGAAGATCGGGAGGCTGGGGCCAACGTCCTGACTTTC.

This clone occurred once. The chain carries TRBV30 and TRBJ2-2; 9 nucleotides agree with TRBD1. The CDR3 runs to 11 residues. The ends lost 2 bases at V and 13 bases at J; junction bases unmatched: 2. Per the germline V gene, CDR1 is GTSNPN and CDR2 is SVGIG (reference sequence). The CDR3 DNA reads TGTGCCTGGAGTCGGGACAGGGTGCTGTTTTTT. The encoded protein is CAWSRDRVLFF.